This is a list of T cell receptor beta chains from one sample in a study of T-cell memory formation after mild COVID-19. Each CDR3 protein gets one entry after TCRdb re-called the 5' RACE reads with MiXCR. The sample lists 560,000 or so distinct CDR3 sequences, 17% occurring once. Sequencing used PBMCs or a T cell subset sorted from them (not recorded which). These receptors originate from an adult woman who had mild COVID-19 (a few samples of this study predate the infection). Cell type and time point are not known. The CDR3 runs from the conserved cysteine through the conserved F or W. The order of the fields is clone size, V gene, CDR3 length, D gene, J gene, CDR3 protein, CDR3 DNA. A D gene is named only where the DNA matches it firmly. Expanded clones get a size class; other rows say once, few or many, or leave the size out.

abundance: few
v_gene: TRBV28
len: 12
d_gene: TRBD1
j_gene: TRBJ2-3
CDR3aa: CASGLRGRTQYF
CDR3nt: TGTGCCAGCGGGCTAAGGGGGCGAACGCAGTATTTT

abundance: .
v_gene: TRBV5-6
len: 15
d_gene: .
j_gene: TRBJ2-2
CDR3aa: CASSLASSILGELFF
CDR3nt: TGTGCCAGCAGCTTGGCTTCGTCAATCCTAGGGGAGCTGTTTTTT

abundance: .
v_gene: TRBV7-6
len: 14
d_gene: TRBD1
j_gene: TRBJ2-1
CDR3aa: CASSFGQGSNEQFF
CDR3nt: TGTGCCAGCAGCTTCGGACAGGGTTCCAATGAGCAGTTCTTC

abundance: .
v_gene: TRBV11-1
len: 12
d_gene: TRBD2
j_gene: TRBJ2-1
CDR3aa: CASSTPSGSRFF
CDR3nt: TGTGCCAGCAGCACCCCTAGCGGGAGTCGGTTCTTC

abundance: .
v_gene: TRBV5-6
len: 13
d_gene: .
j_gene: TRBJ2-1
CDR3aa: CASSFYGNNEQFF
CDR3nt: TGTGCCAGCAGCTTTTACGGAAACAATGAGCAGTTCTTC

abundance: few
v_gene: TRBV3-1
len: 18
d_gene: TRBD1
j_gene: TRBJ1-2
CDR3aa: CASSLRAGGAGSYYGYTF
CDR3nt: TGTGCCAGCAGCCTAAGAGCAGGGGGCGCCGGGAGTTACTATGGCTACACCTTC

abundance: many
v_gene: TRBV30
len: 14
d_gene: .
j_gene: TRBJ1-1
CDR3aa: CAWSVLSPNTEAFF
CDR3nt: TGTGCCTGGAGTGTACTCTCGCCGAACACTGAAGCTTTCTTT

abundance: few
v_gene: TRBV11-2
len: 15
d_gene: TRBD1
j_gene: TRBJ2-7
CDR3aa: CASSLVGTGFYEQYF
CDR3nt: TGTGCCAGCAGCTTAGTGGGGACAGGATTCTACGAGCAGTACTTC

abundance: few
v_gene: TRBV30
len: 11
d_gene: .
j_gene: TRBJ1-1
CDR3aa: CAFKGGTEAFF
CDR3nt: TGTGCCTTCAAGGGGGGCACTGAAGCTTTCTTT

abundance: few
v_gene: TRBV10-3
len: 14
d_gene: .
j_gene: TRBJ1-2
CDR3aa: CAIRKPDSALGYTF
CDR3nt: TGTGCCATCAGAAAACCCGACAGTGCACTTGGCTACACCTTC

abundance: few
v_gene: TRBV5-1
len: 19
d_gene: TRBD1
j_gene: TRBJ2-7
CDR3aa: CASSGVRDRTRKSSYEQYF
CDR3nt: TGCGCCAGCAGCGGAGTTCGGGACAGGACTCGAAAGAGCTCCTACGAGCAGTACTTC

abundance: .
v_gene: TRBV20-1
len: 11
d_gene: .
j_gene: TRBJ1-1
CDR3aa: CSAPSQGSAFF
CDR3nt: TGCAGTGCGCCATCCCAGGGGTCGGCTTTCTTT

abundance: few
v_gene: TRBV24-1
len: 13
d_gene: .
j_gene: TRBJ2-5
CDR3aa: CATSDWNQETQYF
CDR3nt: TGTGCCACCAGTGATTGGAACCAAGAGACCCAGTACTTC

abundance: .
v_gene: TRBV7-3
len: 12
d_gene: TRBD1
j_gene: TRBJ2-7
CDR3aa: CASSKPGGEQYF
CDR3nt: TGTGCCAGCAGCAAACCAGGGGGCGAGCAGTACTTC

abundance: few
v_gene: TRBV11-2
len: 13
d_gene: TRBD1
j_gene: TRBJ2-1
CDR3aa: CASSTQGAYEQFF
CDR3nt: TGTGCCAGCAGCACACAGGGGGCCTATGAGCAGTTCTTC

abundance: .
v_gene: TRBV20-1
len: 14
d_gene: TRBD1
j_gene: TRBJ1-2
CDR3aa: CSARDSGQGGGYTF
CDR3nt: TGCAGTGCTAGAGATTCGGGACAGGGCGGCGGCTACACCTTC

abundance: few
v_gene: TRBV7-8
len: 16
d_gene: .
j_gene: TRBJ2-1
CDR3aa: CASSLGLRTADNEQFF
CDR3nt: TGTGCCAGCAGCTTAGGGCTTAGGACAGCGGACAATGAGCAGTTCTTC

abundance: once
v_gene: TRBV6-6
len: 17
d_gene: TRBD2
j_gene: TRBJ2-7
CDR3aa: CASSYSRRTRGGYEQYF
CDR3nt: TGTGCCAGCAGTTACTCGAGAAGGACTCGCGGGGGATACGAGCAGTACTTC

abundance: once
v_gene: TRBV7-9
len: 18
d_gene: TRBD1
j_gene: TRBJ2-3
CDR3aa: CASSLRDRGRLGTDTQYF
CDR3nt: TGTGCCAGCAGCCTCCGGGACAGGGGGCGTTTAGGCACAGATACGCAGTATTTT

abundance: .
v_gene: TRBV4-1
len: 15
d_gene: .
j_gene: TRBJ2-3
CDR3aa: CASSQDPGVADTQYF
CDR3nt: TGCGCCAGCAGCCAAGATCCGGGGGTTGCAGATACGCAGTATTTT

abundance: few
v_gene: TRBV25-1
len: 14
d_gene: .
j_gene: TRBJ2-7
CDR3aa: CASSVRDIDYEQYF
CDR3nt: TGTGCCAGCAGTGTCCGGGACATTGACTACGAGCAGTACTTC

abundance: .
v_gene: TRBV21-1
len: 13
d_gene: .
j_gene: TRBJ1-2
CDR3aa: CASSKPNTYGYTF
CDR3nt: TGTGCCAGCAGCAAACCCAACACATATGGCTACACCTTC

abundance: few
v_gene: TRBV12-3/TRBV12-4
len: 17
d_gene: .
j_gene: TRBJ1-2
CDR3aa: CASSQGGSRRQVGGYTF
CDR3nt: TGTGCCAGCAGTCAAGGGGGATCCCGCAGACAAGTTGGAGGCTACACCTTC

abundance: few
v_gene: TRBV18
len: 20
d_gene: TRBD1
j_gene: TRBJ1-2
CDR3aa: CASSPWSLRTGGFRPYGYTF
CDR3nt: TGTGCCAGCTCACCATGGAGTTTACGGACAGGGGGCTTTCGCCCGTATGGCTACACCTTC

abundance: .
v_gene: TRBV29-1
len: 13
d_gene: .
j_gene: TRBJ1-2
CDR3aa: CSVPEGRGDGYTF
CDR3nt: TGCAGCGTTCCTGAAGGGCGTGGGGATGGCTACACCTTC

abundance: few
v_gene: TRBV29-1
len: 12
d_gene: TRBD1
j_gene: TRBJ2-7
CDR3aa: CSVWDSTYEQYF
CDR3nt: TGCAGCGTGTGGGACAGCACCTACGAGCAGTACTTC

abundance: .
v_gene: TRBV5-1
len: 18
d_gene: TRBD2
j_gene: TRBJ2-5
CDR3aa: CASSSTFSSGGAGETQYF
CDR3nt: TGCGCCAGCAGCTCCACTTTTTCCAGCGGGGGGGCCGGAGAGACCCAGTACTTC

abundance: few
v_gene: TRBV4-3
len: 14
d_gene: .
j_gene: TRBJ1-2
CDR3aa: CASSQEDVGYGYTF
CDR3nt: TGCGCCAGCAGCCAAGAGGATGTGGGGTATGGCTACACCTTC

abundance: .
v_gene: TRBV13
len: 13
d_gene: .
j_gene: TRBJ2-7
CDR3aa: CASSSGDVYEQYF
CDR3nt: TGTGCCAGCAGCTCCGGGGACGTTTACGAGCAGTACTTC

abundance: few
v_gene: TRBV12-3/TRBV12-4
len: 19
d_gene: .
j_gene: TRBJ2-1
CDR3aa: CASSLVSLARGTSYNEQFF
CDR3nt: TGTGCCAGCAGTTTAGTGAGTCTAGCTAGGGGGACCTCCTACAATGAGCAGTTCTTC

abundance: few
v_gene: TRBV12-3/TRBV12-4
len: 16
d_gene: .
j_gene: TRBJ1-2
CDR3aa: CASSFGGGKGNYGYTF
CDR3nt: TGTGCCAGCAGTTTCGGAGGGGGGAAAGGAAACTATGGCTACACCTTC

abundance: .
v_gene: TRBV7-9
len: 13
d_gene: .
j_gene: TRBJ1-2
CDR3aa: CASMGQGPHGYTF
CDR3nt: TGTGCCAGCATGGGTCAGGGGCCTCATGGCTACACCTTC

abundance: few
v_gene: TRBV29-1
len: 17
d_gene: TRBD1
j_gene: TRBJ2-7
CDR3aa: CSVRGQMRTGKGYEQYF
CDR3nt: TGCAGCGTTCGGGGCCAAATGCGGACAGGAAAAGGCTACGAGCAGTACTTC

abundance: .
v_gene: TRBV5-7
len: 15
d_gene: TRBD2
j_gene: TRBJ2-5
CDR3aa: CASRSSGGYQETQYF
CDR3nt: TGTGCCAGCAGGTCTAGCGGGGGGTACCAAGAGACCCAGTACTTC

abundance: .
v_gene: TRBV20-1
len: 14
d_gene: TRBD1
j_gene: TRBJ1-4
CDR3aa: CSAREGTANEKLFF
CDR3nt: TGCAGTGCTAGAGAGGGGACAGCTAATGAAAAACTGTTTTTT

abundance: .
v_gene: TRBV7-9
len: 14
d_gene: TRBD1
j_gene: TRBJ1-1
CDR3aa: CARSSWTGGTEAFF
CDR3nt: TGTGCCAGAAGCTCATGGACAGGGGGAACTGAAGCTTTCTTT

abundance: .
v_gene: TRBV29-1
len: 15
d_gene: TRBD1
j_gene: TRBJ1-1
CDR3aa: CSAQGRGRSGTEAFF
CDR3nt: TGCAGCGCCCAGGGCAGGGGGCGAAGTGGCACTGAAGCTTTCTTT

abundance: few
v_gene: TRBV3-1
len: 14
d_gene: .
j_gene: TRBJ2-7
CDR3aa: CASSPHDGSYEQYF
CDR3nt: TGTGCCAGCAGCCCACACGACGGCTCCTACGAGCAGTACTTC

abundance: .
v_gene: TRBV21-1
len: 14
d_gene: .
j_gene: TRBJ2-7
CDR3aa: CARGLIGTDYEQYF
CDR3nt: TGTGCCAGGGGGTTGATCGGGACAGATTACGAGCAGTACTTC

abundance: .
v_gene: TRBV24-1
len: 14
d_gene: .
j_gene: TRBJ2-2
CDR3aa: CATSLQGPTGELFF
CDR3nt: TGTGCCACCAGTCTCCAGGGGCCCACCGGGGAGCTGTTTTTT

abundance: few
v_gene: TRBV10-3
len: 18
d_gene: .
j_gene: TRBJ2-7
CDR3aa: CAISERGWLLQPRYEQYF
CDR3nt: TGTGCCATCAGTGAGCGTGGTTGGTTACTACAGCCGAGATACGAGCAGTACTTC

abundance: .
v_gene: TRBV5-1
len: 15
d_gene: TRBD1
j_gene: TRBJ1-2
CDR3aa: CASSPWTGPNYGYTF
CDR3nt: TGCGCCAGCAGCCCGTGGACAGGCCCCAACTATGGCTACACCTTC

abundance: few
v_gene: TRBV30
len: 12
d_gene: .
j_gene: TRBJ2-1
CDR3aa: CAWSVISNEQFF
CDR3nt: TGTGCCTGGAGTGTAATTAGCAATGAGCAGTTCTTC

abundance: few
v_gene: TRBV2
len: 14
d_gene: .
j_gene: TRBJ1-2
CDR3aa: CASSEGWQLYGYTF
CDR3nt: TGTGCCAGCAGTGAAGGGTGGCAATTATATGGCTACACCTTC

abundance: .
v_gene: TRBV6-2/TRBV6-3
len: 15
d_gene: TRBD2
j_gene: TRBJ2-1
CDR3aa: CASSYTSGRYNEQFF
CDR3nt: TGTGCCAGCAGTTACACTAGCGGGAGGTACAATGAGCAGTTCTTC

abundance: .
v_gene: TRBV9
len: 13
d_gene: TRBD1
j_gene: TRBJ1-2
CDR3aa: CASSVGRGDGYTF
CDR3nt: TGTGCCAGCAGCGTAGGCAGGGGGGATGGCTACACCTTC

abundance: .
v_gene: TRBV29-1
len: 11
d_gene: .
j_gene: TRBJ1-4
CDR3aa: CICTYEEKLFF
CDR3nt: TGCATCTGTACATACGAGGAAAAACTGTTTTTT